Each of the 15 T cell receptor beta chains below was sequenced from the same sample in a study of blood T cell repertoires in COVID-19. Assay used: immunoSEQ multiplex PCR; TCRdb lists only in-frame clones, some missing. The sample shows more than 110,000 clones, approximately 86% of them seen only once. The specimen was peripheral blood. These receptors all stem from a human donor in a cohort sampled during active COVID-19.

The V and J genes are TRBV28 and TRBJ2-1, with a possible D match to TRBD1 (5 bases). Germline V gives CDR1 MDHEN, CDR2 SYDVKM. CDR3 length: 14 amino acids. Trimming stripped 8 bases from V and 1 base from J, with 12 bases between. The chain's CDR3 is CASSIQGSYNEQFF. The CDR3 DNA reads as TGTGCCAGCTCAATCCAGGGATCCTACAATGAGCAGTTCTTC.

This chain links TRBV28 with TRBJ2-1, with a possible D match to TRBD1 (5 bases). This CDR3 comprises 14 residues. The germline V gene has CDR1 MDHEN and CDR2 SYDVKM. V dropped 6 bases and J dropped 8 bases, with 17 bases sitting between them. CDR3 bases: TGTGCCAGCAGCCAGGGCGATGGTATGGATGAGCAGTTCTTC. It specifies CASSQGDGMDEQFF.

J is TRBJ2-3 and V is TRBV7-3, with 8 bases identical to TRBD2. This CDR3 region has 17 residues. V shed 4 bases, J shed 6 bases, and the junction held 15 bases outside the gene matches. Germline V gene data show CDR1 as SGHTA and CDR2 as FQGTGA. In DNA form, the CDR3 reads TGTGCCAGCAGCTCCGGACCAGCGGGAGTTCTGGGCGATACGCAGTATTTT. Its protein is CASSSGPAGVLGDTQYF.

J is TRBJ2-1 and V is TRBV7-8; 10 bases align to TRBD2. The CDR3 runs to 14 residues. Germline CDR1 is SGHVS and CDR2 is FQNEAQ. V lost 5 bases to trimming and J lost 9 bases; unmatched junction nucleotides: 7. In DNA, the CDR3 is TGTGCCAGCAGCGAGCTAGCGGGAGTAATTGAGCAGTTCTTC. It translates to CASSELAGVIEQFF.

The rearrangement joins TRBV27 to TRBJ2-2; 10 nucleotides match TRBD2. Germline V lookup: CDR1 MNHEY, CDR2 SMNVEV (reference sequence). The length of the CDR3 is 20 residues. Germline trimming cut 3 bases from V and 5 bases from J; bases unmatched to any gene: 18. CDR3 amino acids: CASSLFRPKREGLRTGELFF. The CDR3 coding sequence is TGTGCCAGCAGTTTGTTCCGACCAAAGCGGGAGGGCCTGAGGACCGGGGAGCTGTTTTTT.

This clone came up once. The gene calls are TRBV21-1 and TRBJ2-3; no check of the table's D call, TRBD1, against the DNA was made. TRBV21-1 is noted as a pseudogene. This CDR3 has 15 residues. The CDR3 region is CASLGGQGDADTQYF. The DNA of the CDR3 is TGTGCCAGCTTGGGGGGACAGGGGGATGCAGATACGCAGTATTTT.

This chain uses TRBV2 with TRBJ1-2; tentatively, D is TRBD1 (6 bases). Germline assignment: CDR1 SNHLY and CDR2 FYNNEI. Trimming cost V 6 bases and J 8 bases, with 7 bases left between them. CDR3 length: 10 residues. The CDR3 spells CASRQGGYTF. The CDR3 DNA is TGTGCCAGCAGACAGGGAGGCTACACCTTC.

This clone showed up just once. The CDR3 spells CASSGTQGGNIQYF. For the CDR3, the DNA is TGTGCCAGCAGCGGGACACAGGGGGGGAACATTCAGTACTTC. V gene TRBV7-9 combines with J gene TRBJ2-4; D is possibly TRBD1 (8 bases). Germline V lookup: CDR1 SEHNR, CDR2 FQNEAQ (reference sequence). Trimming shortened V by 5 bases and J by 7 bases, and 15 bases separated the two germline ends. This CDR3 is built from 14 residues.

This clone was recorded only once. The chain employs TRBV3-1 (or the pseudogene TRBV3-2) and TRBJ1-2, with 7 bases lining up with TRBD1. With 3 bases clipped from V and 2 bases from J, the junction kept 0 bases outside the gene matches. Germline V gene lookup returns CDR1 LGHDT and CDR2 YNNKEL (reference sequence). This CDR3 has 13 amino acids. CDR3 region: CASSQTGNYGYTF. Written as DNA, the CDR3 is TGTGCCAGCAGCCAGACAGGGAACTATGGCTACACCTTC.

V usage is TRBV7-2 and J usage is TRBJ2-1, with 7 bases fitting TRBD2. Germline trimming cut 7 bases from V and 5 bases from J; bases unmatched to any gene: 14. CDR3 size: 16 residues. In germline, CDR1 is SGHTA, CDR2 FQGNSA. The CDR3 DNA follows: TGTGCCAGCACCTCCGGGACTAAGGGGAGGAACAATGAGCAGTTCTTC. Its protein product is CASTSGTKGRNNEQFF.

The chain recombines TRBV28 with TRBJ2-2; D gene ambiguous. Germline CDR1 is MDHEN and CDR2 is SYDVKM. Trimming stripped 5 bases from V and 7 bases from J, with 23 bases between. The CDR3 length is 17 residues. The DNA for the CDR3 is TGTGCCAGCAGTAGCCTCAGGCTATCACGCCTAAACGGGGAGCTGTTTTTT. It is translated as CASSSLRLSRLNGELFF.

This clone has only one observation. This sequence joins TRBV15 and TRBJ2-5; 7 bases are shared with TRBD2. After removal of 5 bases from V and 4 bases from J, the junction contained 7 bases not matched to a gene. The CDR3 spans 14 residues. In germline, CDR1 is LNHNV, CDR2 YYDKDF (reference sequence). The DNA of the CDR3 is TGTGCCACCAGCCGGACCGGCGGGGGAGAGACCCAGTACTTC. It specifies CATSRTGGGETQYF.

The chain uses TRBV28 and TRBJ2-3; 13 bases are a match to TRBD2. V dropped 2 bases and J dropped 3; count of bases not matched to a gene: 2. The CDR3 is 16 amino acids. The V gene's germline CDR1 is MDHEN and CDR2 SYDVKM. This CDR3 is CASSLGLAGVTDTQYF. CDR3 bases: TGTGCCAGCAGTTTAGGACTAGCGGGAGTTACAGATACGCAGTATTTT. The entire variable domain, with the rest obtained from reference TRBV28 and TRBJ2-3, is as follows: DVKVTQSSRYLVKRTGEKVFLECVQDMDHENMFWYRQDPGLGLRLIYFSYDVKMKEKGDIPEGYSVSREKKERFSLILESASTNQTSMYLCASSLGLAGVTDTQYFGPGTRLTVL.

The chain uses TRBV21-1 and TRBJ1-1. TRBV21-1 has pseudogene status. The CDR3 loop spans 20 amino acids. The CDR3 DNA reads as TGTGCCAGCAGCAAAGGGACCCGGGCCCAGTGGAGGGAGGGAGGTGGGCGGGCTTTCTTT. The encoded protein is CASSKGTRAQWREGGGRAFF.

This sequence joins TRBV12-3 or TRBV12-4 and TRBJ2-7; no clear D. CDR3 length: 13 residues. Trimming shortened V by 5 bases and J by 2 bases, and 10 bases separated the two germline ends. The CDR3: CASSPNTAYEQYF. CDR3 nucleotide sequence: TGTGCCAGCAGTCCTAATACAGCCTACGAGCAGTACTTC.